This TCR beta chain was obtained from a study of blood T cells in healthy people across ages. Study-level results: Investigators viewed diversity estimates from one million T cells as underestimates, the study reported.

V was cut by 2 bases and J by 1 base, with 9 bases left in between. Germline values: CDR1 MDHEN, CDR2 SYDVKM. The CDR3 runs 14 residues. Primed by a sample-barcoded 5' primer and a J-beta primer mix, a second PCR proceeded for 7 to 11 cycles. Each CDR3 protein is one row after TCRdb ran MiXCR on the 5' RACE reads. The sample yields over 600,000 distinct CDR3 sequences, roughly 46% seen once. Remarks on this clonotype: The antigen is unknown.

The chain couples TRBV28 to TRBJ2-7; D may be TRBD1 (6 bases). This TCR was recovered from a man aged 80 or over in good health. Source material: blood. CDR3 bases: TGTGCCAGCAGTTTAGACCAGGGGTCCTACGAGCAGTACTTC. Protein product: CASSLDQGSYEQYF.